These 8 T cell receptor beta chains originate from one sample sequenced in a study of blood T cell repertoires in COVID-19. Some clones are missing from TCRdb's copy, which holds only in-frame ones; the method was immunoSEQ multiplex PCR. The data contain around 100,000 clones, around nine tenths of them singletons. The sample consisted of peripheral blood. Receptors originate from a woman aged 50 to 65 with COVID-19, enrolled during active disease.

The V call is TRBV6-2 or TRBV6-3, the J call TRBJ1-2, with D unclear. The germline V gene has CDR1 MNHEY and CDR2 SVGEGT. The CDR3 is 11 amino acids. Trimming removed 3 bases from V and 7 bases from J, with 6 bases in between. The CDR3 region has the DNA TGTGCCAGCAGTTATGGAGGTGGCTACACCTTC. It encodes CASSYGGGYTF.

The CDR3 DNA reads as TGTGCTAGTGGTCCAGGGGATTTTGGAAACACCATATATTTT. Residues: CASGPGDFGNTIYF. The genes are TRBV12-5 and TRBJ1-3, with a possible D match to TRBD1 (6 bases). Germline assignment: CDR1 LGHNT and CDR2 FRNRAP. The V and J ends lost 5 bases and 3 bases respectively, with 11 bases between them. The CDR3 is made up of 14 amino acids. The variable domain in full, completed from reference TRBV12-5 and TRBJ1-3, reads DARVTQTPRHKVTEMGQEVTMRCQPILGHNTVFWYRQTMMQGLELLAYFRNRAPLDDSGMPKDRFSAEMPDATLATLKIQPSEPRDSAVYFCASGPGDFGNTIYFGEGSWLTVV.

The chain combines TRBV19 with TRBJ1-5, with D possibly being TRBD1 (5 bases). The CDR3 has 13 residues. V lost 6 bases and J lost 6, with 12 bases in between. Per germline, CDR1 LNHDA and CDR2 SQIVND (reference sequence). CDR3: CASREGARQPQHF. CDR3 nucleotide sequence: TGTGCCAGTAGGGAAGGGGCGCGTCAGCCCCAGCATTTT.

This clone came up once. The genes are TRBV6-2 or TRBV6-3 and TRBJ2-2, with 10 bases that match TRBD1. The V and J ends lost 4 bases and 7 bases, in that order; junction bases with no gene match: 3. Looked up from germline, CDR1 is MNHEY and CDR2 is SVGEGT. CDR3 length equals 14 residues. The chain's CDR3 is CASSWTGGIGELFF. As DNA, the CDR3 is TGTGCCAGCAGTTGGACAGGGGGAATCGGGGAGCTGTTTTTT.

The V gene is TRBV11-2, the J gene TRBJ2-1; D not certain. Between the trimmed V and J ends, which lost 4 bases and 6 bases, there was a span of 10 bases. The CDR3 has 13 amino acids. Germline V gene data show CDR1 as SGHAT and CDR2 as FQNNGV. CDR3 nucleotides: TGTGCCAGCAGCTCCTCCCGACTCAATGAGCAGTTCTTC. It is translated as CASSSSRLNEQFF.

The J gene is TRBJ1-5, the V gene TRBV5-8; D unclear. The ends were cut back, 9 bases at V and 0 bases at J, with 13 bases in the middle. CDR3 length: 14 amino acids. Germline-derived CDR1 and CDR2 are SGHTS and YDEGEE. The CDR3 DNA sequence: TGTGCCACCGTCGCAGTTTATAGCAATCAGCCCCAGCATTTT. Translating gives CATVAVYSNQPQHF.

The J gene is TRBJ1-1, the V gene TRBV28; no clear D. Between the trimmed V and J ends, which lost 7 bases and 7 bases, there was a span of 16 bases. CDR1 and CDR2 from the germline V gene are MDHEN and SYDVKM. This CDR3 spans 13 amino acids. CDR3 nucleotides: TGTGCCAGCACCACTTTGGCGGGATATGAAGCTTTCTTT. Its translation is CASTTLAGYEAFF.

The chain recombines TRBV5-5 with TRBJ1-2, with D unclear. The V end lost 0 bases, the J end lost 5 bases, and 11 bases lay between the germline ends. CDR3 length: 14 amino acids. CDR1 is SGHKS and CDR2 is YYEKEE in the germline V gene (reference sequence). CDR3 amino acids: CASSLAGQQYGYTF. The DNA of the CDR3 is TGTGCCAGCAGCTTGGCTGGGCAGCAATATGGCTACACCTTC.